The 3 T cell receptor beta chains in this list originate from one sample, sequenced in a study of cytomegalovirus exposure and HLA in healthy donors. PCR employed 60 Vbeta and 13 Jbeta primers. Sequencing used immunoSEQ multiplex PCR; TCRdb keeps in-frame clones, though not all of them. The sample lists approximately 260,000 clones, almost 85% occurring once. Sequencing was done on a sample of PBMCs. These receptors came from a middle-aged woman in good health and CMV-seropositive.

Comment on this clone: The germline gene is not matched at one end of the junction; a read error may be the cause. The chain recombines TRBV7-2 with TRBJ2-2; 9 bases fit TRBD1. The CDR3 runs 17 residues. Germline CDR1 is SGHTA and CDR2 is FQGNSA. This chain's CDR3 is CDSSLVGQGLNTGELFF. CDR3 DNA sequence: TGTGACAGCAGCTTAGTGGGACAGGGTTTGAACACCGGGGAGCTGTTTTTT. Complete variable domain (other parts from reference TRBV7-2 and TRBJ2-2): GAGVSQSPSNKVTEKGKDVELRCDPISGHTALYWYRQSLGQGLEFLIYFQGNSAPDKSGLPSDRFSAERTGGSVSTLTIQRTQQEDSAVYLCDSSLVGQGLNTGELFFGEGSRLTVL.

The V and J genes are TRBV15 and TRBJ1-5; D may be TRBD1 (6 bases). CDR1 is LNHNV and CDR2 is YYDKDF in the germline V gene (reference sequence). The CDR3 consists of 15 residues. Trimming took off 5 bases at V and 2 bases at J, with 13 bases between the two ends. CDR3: CATSVWGPGNQPQHF. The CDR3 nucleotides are TGTGCCACCAGCGTATGGGGGCCTGGCAATCAGCCCCAGCATTTT. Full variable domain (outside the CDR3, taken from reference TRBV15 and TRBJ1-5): DAMVIQNPRYQVTQFGKPVTLSCSQTLNHNVMYWYQQKSSQAPKLLFHYYDKDFNNEADTPDNFQSRRPNTSFCFLDIRSPGLGDTAMYLCATSVWGPGNQPQHFGDGTRLSIL.

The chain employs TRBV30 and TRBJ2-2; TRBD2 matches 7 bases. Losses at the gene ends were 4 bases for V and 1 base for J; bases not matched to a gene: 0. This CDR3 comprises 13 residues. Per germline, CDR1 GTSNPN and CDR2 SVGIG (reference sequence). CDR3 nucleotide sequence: TGTGCCTGGACTAGCGGGAACACCGGGGAGCTGTTTTTT. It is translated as CAWTSGNTGELFF.